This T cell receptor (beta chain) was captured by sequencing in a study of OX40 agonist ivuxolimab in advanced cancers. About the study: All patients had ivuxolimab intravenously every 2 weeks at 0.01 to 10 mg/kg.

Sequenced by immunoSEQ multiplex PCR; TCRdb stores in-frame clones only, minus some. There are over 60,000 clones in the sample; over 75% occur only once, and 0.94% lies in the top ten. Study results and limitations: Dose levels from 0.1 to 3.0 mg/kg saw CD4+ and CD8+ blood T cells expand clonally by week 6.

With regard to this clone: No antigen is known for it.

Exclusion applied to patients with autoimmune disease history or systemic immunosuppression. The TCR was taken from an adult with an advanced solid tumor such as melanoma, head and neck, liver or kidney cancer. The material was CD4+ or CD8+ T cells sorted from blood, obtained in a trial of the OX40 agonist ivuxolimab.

DNA of the CDR3: TGTGCCAGTAGTATGGTTGGCGGGAGCTCCTACGAGCAGTACTTC. It yields the protein CASSMVGGSSYEQYF. The chain uses TRBV19 and TRBJ2-7; 7 nucleotides agree with TRBD2. Trimming removed 3 bases from V and 0 bases from J; junction bases left unmatched: 5. The CDR3 is 15 amino acids. Germline V gives CDR1 LNHDA, CDR2 SQIVND (reference sequence). Full variable domain (rest looked up from reference TRBV19 and TRBJ2-7): DGGITQSPKYLFRKEGQNVTLSCEQNLNHDAMYWYRQDPGQGLRLIYYSQIVNDFQKGDIAEGYSVSREKKESFPLTVTSAQKNPTAFYLCASSMVGGSSYEQYFGPGTRLTVT.